This T cell receptor beta chain was identified during a study of cytomegalovirus exposure and HLA in healthy donors (dated by TCRdb to about 2017). About the full investigation: In an earlier analysis of some 550 of the donors, 250 to 350 Gb of sequence data and approximately 100 million unique TCR beta sequences from roughly 180 million T cells were reported. An early release that covered fewer than 750 HLA-typed donors contained about 300 gigabases of sequencing data and 85 million to 100 million unique TCR sequences. Among the approximately 430 genotyped donors, around 81% belonged to the genetic ancestry cluster associated with self-reported Caucasian donors. The study aimed to test whether cataloging public T cell receptors could reveal signatures of past pathogen exposure. The T cell repertoires of 666 subjects were profiled by immunosequencing and related to cytomegalovirus serostatus. Along with the roughly 700-subject first cohort, a separate validation cohort of 120 different subjects was used. To predict cytomegalovirus infection status, the study brought together high-throughput TCR immunosequencing, statistical association of individual TCRs with disease status, and machine learning. A later analysis re-analyzed previously published TCR beta repertoires from roughly 600 donors and added high-resolution HLA genotyping to study TCR occurrence patterns. Rather than using new phenotypic data, the later analysis identified candidate immune exposures from TCR beta sequences and from how often those sequences occurred across donors. An earlier analysis of 587 of the donors used high-throughput TCR beta sequencing to judge whether each TCR beta V gene segment behaved as functional or pseudogenic. Donor age, sex, ethnicity and CMV serostatus were compiled together with the repertoire data. A later genetic analysis used genome-wide SNP genotypes for about 55% of the 666 donors, treating that subset as a discovery cohort. Every repertoire in the discovery cohort had been generated on one and the same sequencing platform. HLA typing covered class I and class II loci at four-digit resolution. Typing coverage differed by locus: A, B, C, DRB1 and DQB1 were typed in roughly 620-630 donors, DQA1 in about 510, DPA1 in some 610, and DPB1 in 450 to 490. Roughly 5 DR-DQ haplotypes were handled as single units for association and clustering, since linkage in the cohort was strong. On average, 235,054 unique TCR beta nucleotide sequences were sequenced per donor among 300 to 500 genotyped donors of the cohort, with 15% to 20% of those sequences being non-productive.

General study outcomes and caveats: A few of the identified cytomegalovirus-associated TCR beta chains were confirmed in vitro to be specific for cytomegalovirus antigens. In an earlier analysis of some 540 of the donors, most TCR beta V segments appeared in productive rearrangements about 90% or about 30% of the time, broadly matching IMGT annotations. In a later analysis, some 18,000 TCR beta sequences were associated with specific HLA alleles at a false discovery rate of 0.05. The classifier was reported to diagnose cytomegalovirus status with high specificity and sensitivity in both the original and validation cohorts. According to a later analysis, TCR association rates differed among HLA loci, with DRB1 alleles showing the most associated TCRs and HLA-C alleles showing the fewest. Correlated functional status among segregating V segments might be attributable to linkage disequilibrium, but an unknown experimental factor could not be ruled out. In a later analysis, HLA-associated TCR beta chains showed more clonal expansion and lower generation probabilities than non-associated chains that were equally common. The earlier analysis of some 560 of the donors excluded approximately 15 rarely observed V segments, including chromosome 9 orphons, because counts were too low. A later analysis found that most CMV-associated TCR beta chains appeared HLA-restricted, with HLA associations seemingly driven largely by CMV exposure. According to the authors, the approach could potentially be generalized to other disease states and immunological phenotypes. Across donors, most TCR sequences were observed very rarely, whereas some public TCRs were present in many individuals. The sequencing pipeline was judged likely to have produced a cluster of highly shared sequence variants as a technical artifact. Because some donors lacked HLA typing at each locus, the association tests relied only on the typed subset. A total of some 180 TCR beta chains were listed by the study as associated with cytomegalovirus. Immune exposure information for the cohort was limited to CMV serostatus. Only TCR beta chains were sequenced in this cohort, and the absence of alpha or paired-chain data limited detectable features. In a later genetic analysis, fewer N-insertions in productive TCRs were reported among donors in an Asian-associated ancestry cluster than the roughly 670-donor mean. Because the 87-base-pair reads could not distinguish some IMGT-functional V segments, including TRBV6-2 and TRBV6-3, those segments were excluded. Roughly uniform sequencing depth across donors was assumed in presence/absence analyses, although this assumption may not hold. A later genetic analysis associated a missense DCLRE1C variant with V-gene and J-gene trimming of TCR beta chains, and an independent cohort replicated the association. When HLA alleles, especially DR and DQ, strongly co-occurred, TCR associations were difficult to assign to individual alleles. In a later analysis, several top co-occurrence clusters were reported to appear linked to parvovirus B19, influenza, CMV and Epstein-Barr virus. A further reported finding was that TCR beta sequences accurately predicted the HLA-A and HLA-B alleles for most subjects in the first cohort.

In the case of this clone: It has no known antigen specificity. Per-base quality was not reported, and no clone a single base away is much larger than it.

In total, fewer than 750 healthy bone marrow donors made up the cohort. All cohort members were sampled while nominally healthy, although unrecorded immune exposures were likely present. The donor tested CMV seronegative and was one of the 352 seronegative cohort members. Each donor provided a peripheral blood sample, and peripheral blood mononuclear cells were used for TCR beta sequencing. Genomic DNA extraction from the blood cell samples was performed with the Qiagen DNeasy Blood Extraction Kit. The library came from the immunoSEQ multiplex PCR assay. A mixture of 60 forward primers for TCR Vbeta segments and 13 reverse primers for TCR Jbeta segments was used in the multiplex PCR. The CDR3 region of rearranged TCR beta genes was amplified from genomic DNA with a multiplex PCR assay. The Illumina HiSeq System was used to sequence the amplified TCR beta libraries as 87-base-pair reads. In the original analysis: A later analysis tallied roughly 78 million unique TCR beta chains across the 650 to 750 repertoires, and some 12 million of those chains were shared by two or more donors. To remove PCR and sequencing errors, raw reads were error-corrected and collapsed into unique sequences using a nearest-neighbor algorithm that merged closely related sequences. To assign V, D and J gene segments, CDR3 sequences were aligned to IMGT reference sequences. For a sequence to be retained, at least a six-nucleotide match to both a V gene segment and a J gene segment was required. Rearrangements were called productive when the CDR3 lacked stop codons and stayed in frame with V and J; all others were non-productive. CDR3 was defined by IMGT convention, running from the second conserved V-encoded cysteine to the conserved J-encoded phenylalanine. Sequences without an unambiguous match to a single V gene segment were excluded from the earlier analysis of a few hundred of the donors. In an earlier analysis of some 590 of the donors, a V segment was called functional when productive rearrangements were above 56.7%, and segregating when the standard deviation between donors exceeded 5%. A statistical classification framework was built for diagnosing cytomegalovirus status from the catalog of TCR beta chain sequences. In a later analysis, TCR nucleotide sequences were compared against IMGT/GENE-DB human TR gene sequences so that V and J genes could be assigned. In a later analysis, CDR3 sequences and most-parsimonious VDJ recombination scenarios were assigned using the TCRdist pipeline. A later analysis defined each TCR beta chain by its CDR3 amino acid sequence plus V-gene family, and excluded reads lacking a unique V-gene family. In a later analysis, 450 to 600 highly shared, low-generation-probability nucleotide sequences were removed to address suspected cross-contamination and a sequencing artifact. In a later analysis, a clonal expansion index was calculated for each public chain from normalized within-repertoire ranks of inferred template counts. In a later analysis, generation probabilities were computed with a VDJ recombination model fitted to out-of-frame rearrangements, and the resulting probabilities were checked against IGoR. A later analysis scored TCR-TCR, TCR-HLA and TCR-CMV co-occurrence with hypergeometric tests, applying a repertoire-size bias correction to TCR pairs. To estimate false discovery rates, a later analysis permuted the HLA or CMV assignments 20 times. In a later analysis, co-occurring TCRs were grouped with DBSCAN, and TCRdist sequence similarity was added when clustering was performed within HLA-allele-positive subsets. Repertoires with fewer than 30,000 or more than 120,000 public chains were left out of co-occurrence clustering, as were five repertoires with anomalous nucleotide sharing. Held by TCRdb, this immuneACCESS table contains in-frame sequences only and omits some clones. Under half of the omission traces to an unresolved V gene where checked; the cause of the rest is unknown. D and trimming were read from the DNA, whereas the V and J calls and clone size are those reported in that table. This sample is represented by about 150,000 clones; around 80% of them were singletons. About 4% of the sample is taken by the ten largest.

The germline V and J ends show losses of 2 bases and 0 bases respectively, and no gene match explains 11 bases of the junction. Per the germline V gene (reference sequence), SEHNR is the CDR1 and FQNEAQ is the CDR2. Measured from the cysteine to the phenylalanine, the CDR3 is 18 residues long. Of the read, only the CDR3 DNA is kept; its 54 bases are in frame from base 1. Recombination connected TRBV7-9 to TRBJ1-2, with TRBD1 matching 8 junction bases. Sequences were obtained from PBMCs. The clonotype originates from a woman in her thirties or forties in good health and CMV-seronegative. Here the CDR3 is given as CASSLRAGGTVANYGYTF. The nucleotide sequence is given as TGTGCCAGCAGCTTACGGGCAGGGGGCACGGTAGCTAACTATGGCTACACCTTC.